The 18 T cell receptor beta chains reported below all come from one sample, sequenced in a study of lymphopenia after photon versus proton radiotherapy. Sequencing used immunoSEQ multiplex PCR; TCRdb keeps in-frame clones, though not all of them. This sample has about 16,000 clones, with approximately 84% found just once. The sample was peripheral blood, taken from a patient treated with proton-based radiotherapy. These receptors were obtained from a man between 65 and 79 years old with pancreatic cancer.

As for this clone: Other DNA sequences in this specimen translate into the identical CDR3. The V and J genes are TRBV2 and TRBJ1-1; no definite D call. This CDR3 contains 15 residues. Trimming pared 3 bases from V and 0 bases from J, leaving 11 bases between. Germline assignment: CDR1 SNHLY and CDR2 FYNNEI. CDR3 in DNA: TGTGCCAGCAGTGAGTTGGACGAAATGAACACTGAAGCTTTCTTT. It is translated as CASSELDEMNTEAFF.

This rearrangement joins TRBV9 to TRBJ1-5; D is undetermined. Trimming pared 3 bases from V and 3 bases from J, leaving 16 bases between. The germline V gene has CDR1 SGDLS and CDR2 YYNGEE. The CDR3 spans 16 residues. The CDR3 nucleotides read TGTGCCAGCAGCGCTGACCCATACAGTGTCAATCAGCCCCAGCATTTT. It is translated as CASSADPYSVNQPQHF.

The chain uses TRBV20-1 and TRBJ1-2; D not certain. Germline CDR1 and CDR2: DFQATT and SNEGSKA (reference sequence). Trimming left V 6 bases short and J 5 bases short, with 10 bases between. The CDR3 length is 11 residues. The CDR3 region is CSASVGYGYTF. The CDR3 DNA sequence: TGCAGTGCCAGTGTGGGATATGGCTACACCTTC.

This clone was picked up a small number of times. The chain recombines TRBV5-1 with TRBJ1-2; D is ambiguous. The V and J ends lost 3 bases and 4 bases respectively, with 13 bases between them. The CDR3 is 14 amino acids. CDR1 and CDR2 (germline): SGHRS, YFSETQ. The CDR3 here is CASSSDGSSYGYTF. The CDR3, as DNA: TGCGCCAGCAGCTCGGACGGGAGTTCCTATGGCTACACCTTC.

The V and J genes are TRBV18 and TRBJ1-1; a possible D gene is TRBD1 (6 bases). Germline CDR1 reads KGHSH; CDR2 reads LQKENI. The length of the CDR3 is 13 residues. Trimming removed 4 bases from V and 5 bases from J, with 11 bases in between. The CDR3 DNA reads as TGTGCCAGCTCACAGGGGGGTCAGACTGAAGCTTTCTTT. Residues: CASSQGGQTEAFF.

The V call is TRBV11-3, the J call TRBJ1-2; tentatively, D is TRBD1 (5 bases). Trimming pared 9 bases from V and 0 bases from J, leaving 11 bases between. Looked up from germline, CDR1 is SGHNT and CDR2 is YENEEA. This CDR3 spans 13 amino acids. Here the CDR3 DNA reads TGTGCCAGTTCGGACAAGCCTAACTATGGCTACACCTTC. Amino acids: CASSDKPNYGYTF.

This sequence joins TRBV14 and TRBJ2-1; 9 nucleotides agree with TRBD2. Germline assignment: CDR1 SGHDN and CDR2 FVKESK. CDR3 size: 16 residues. V was pared by 2 bases and J by 4 bases, with 6 bases of the junction left unmatched. In DNA, the CDR3 is TGTGCCAGCAGCCAAACGAGACTAGCGGCTTACAATGAGCAGTTCTTC. It translates to CASSQTRLAAYNEQFF. The entire variable domain, with the rest obtained from reference TRBV14 and TRBJ2-1, is as follows: EAGVTQFPSHSVIEKGQTVTLRCDPISGHDNLYWYRRVMGKEIKFLLHFVKESKQDESGMPNNRFLAERTGGTYSTLKVQPAELEDSGVYFCASSQTRLAAYNEQFFGPGTRLTVL.

The chain has TRBV6-5 and TRBJ2-7, with 9 positions matching TRBD2. V was pared by 0 bases and J by 3 bases, with 3 bases of the junction left unmatched. CDR1 and CDR2 from the germline V gene are MNHEY and SVGAGI. This CDR3 spans 15 amino acids. The CDR3 here is CASSYSGLAYYEQYF. CDR3 coding DNA: TGTGCCAGCAGTTACTCCGGACTAGCGTACTACGAGCAGTACTTC.

Only a few counts were recorded for this clone. The chain recombines TRBV7-2 with TRBJ2-7; possible D gene TRBD1, 5 bases. Trimming removed 3 bases at V and 0 bases at J, with 12 bases between. Germline V gene lookup returns CDR1 SGHTA and CDR2 FQGNSA. The CDR3 covers 15 residues. CDR3 residues: CASSFWGSRSYEQYF. As DNA, the CDR3 is TGTGCCAGCAGCTTCTGGGGCAGCCGCTCCTACGAGCAGTACTTC.

The rearrangement links TRBV19 to TRBJ2-3; weak D call: TRBD2 (6 bases). CDR3 length: 15 amino acids. Germline V gene lookup returns CDR1 LNHDA and CDR2 SQIVND (reference sequence). V was shortened by 1 base and J by 0 bases, with 8 bases between the two germline ends. The CDR3 spells CASSIGGVSTDTQYF. CDR3 in DNA: TGTGCCAGTAGTATAGGCGGGGTGAGCACAGATACGCAGTATTTT.

The chain employs TRBV7-6 and TRBJ2-7, with TRBD1 identical over 10 bases. Germline loops: CDR1 SGHVS, CDR2 FNYEAQ. This CDR3 region has 15 residues. The J segment lost 3 bases and the V segment lost 3 bases, leaving 5 bases of the junction unmatched. The CDR3 sequence is CASSLRTGGFYEQYF. The DNA of the CDR3 is TGTGCCAGCAGCTTGCGGACAGGGGGGTTCTACGAGCAGTACTTC. Filled out from reference TRBV7-6 and TRBJ2-7, the complete variable domain reads GAGVSQSPRYKVTKRGQDVALRCDPISGHVSLYWYRQALGQGPEFLTYFNYEAQQDKSGLPNDRFSAERPEGSISTLTIQRTEQRDSAMYRCASSLRTGGFYEQYFGPGTRLTVT.

The rearrangement uses TRBV7-3 and TRBJ2-6; tentative D call: TRBD2 (6 bases). The germline V gene encodes CDR1 SGHTA and CDR2 FQGTGA. The germline V and J ends were trimmed by 0 bases and 2 bases, with 8 bases remaining between them. The CDR3 extends over 16 amino acids. The CDR3 loop reads CASSLTGGAGANVLTF. CDR3 nucleotides: TGTGCCAGCAGCTTAACAGGAGGGGCTGGGGCCAACGTCCTGACTTTC. Full variable domain (remainder filled in from reference TRBV7-3 and TRBJ2-6): GAGVSQTPSNKVTEKGKYVELRCDPISGHTALYWYRQSLGQGPEFLIYFQGTGAADDSGLPNDRFFAVRPEGSVSTLKIQRTERGDSAVYLCASSLTGGAGANVLTFGAGSRLTVL.

V gene TRBV27 combines with J gene TRBJ2-3; 9 bases are shared with TRBD2. Germline CDR1 reads MNHEY; CDR2 reads SMNVEV (reference sequence). V was pared by 10 bases and J by 3 bases, with 8 bases of the junction left unmatched. The CDR3 runs 14 residues. CDR3 bases: TGTGCCACGCGGCGGGGGGGCGGGACAGATACGCAGTATTTT. Protein sequence: CATRRGGGTDTQYF.

This clone has a handful of counts. This rearrangement joins TRBV4-2 to TRBJ2-7; 8 bases line up with TRBD1. Germline V gives CDR1 LGHNA, CDR2 YNFKEQ. The CDR3 is 19 residues long. V shed 0 bases, J shed 3 bases, and the junction held 16 bases outside the gene matches. The CDR3 DNA follows: TGTGCCAGCAGCCAAGAGGGGGGACAGGACTTTGGTAGCTACTACGAGCAGTACTTC. It is translated as CASSQEGGQDFGSYYEQYF.

The chain has TRBV6-5 and TRBJ1-1; D unclear. This CDR3 spans 13 amino acids. CDR1 and CDR2 (germline): MNHEY, SVGAGI. V was clipped by 7 bases and J by 4 bases, with 13 bases between them. CDR3 amino acids: CASMLGRATEAFF. CDR3 bases: TGTGCCAGCATGTTAGGAAGGGCCACTGAAGCTTTCTTT.

The chain uses TRBV10-3 and TRBJ1-1; the D gene is possibly TRBD1 (6 bases). Germline V lookup: CDR1 ENHRY, CDR2 SYGVKD. Trimming took off 6 bases at V and 0 bases at J, with 20 bases between the two ends. This CDR3 has 17 residues. CDR3 amino acids: CAIRGGRSGVMNTEAFF. CDR3 nucleotide sequence: TGTGCCATCAGGGGAGGGAGGTCAGGGGTCATGAACACTGAAGCTTTCTTT.

The genes are TRBV5-1 and TRBJ1-1, with D uncertain. The CDR3 spans 11 residues. Germline-derived CDR1 and CDR2 are SGHRS and YFSETQ. V gave up 5 bases and J gave up 4 bases, with 6 bases separating them. CDR3 loop: CASRQSTEAFF. CDR3 in DNA: TGCGCCAGCAGGCAGAGCACTGAAGCTTTCTTT.

The chain couples TRBV10-3 to TRBJ2-7; 9 positions match TRBD2. The CDR3 has 16 amino acids. V lost 3 bases, J lost 4 bases, and 10 bases stayed unmatched. Per germline, CDR1 ENHRY and CDR2 SYGVKD. This CDR3 is CAISEGREGPLYEQYF. The DNA for the CDR3 is TGTGCCATCAGTGAAGGGCGGGAGGGCCCTCTTTACGAGCAGTACTTC.